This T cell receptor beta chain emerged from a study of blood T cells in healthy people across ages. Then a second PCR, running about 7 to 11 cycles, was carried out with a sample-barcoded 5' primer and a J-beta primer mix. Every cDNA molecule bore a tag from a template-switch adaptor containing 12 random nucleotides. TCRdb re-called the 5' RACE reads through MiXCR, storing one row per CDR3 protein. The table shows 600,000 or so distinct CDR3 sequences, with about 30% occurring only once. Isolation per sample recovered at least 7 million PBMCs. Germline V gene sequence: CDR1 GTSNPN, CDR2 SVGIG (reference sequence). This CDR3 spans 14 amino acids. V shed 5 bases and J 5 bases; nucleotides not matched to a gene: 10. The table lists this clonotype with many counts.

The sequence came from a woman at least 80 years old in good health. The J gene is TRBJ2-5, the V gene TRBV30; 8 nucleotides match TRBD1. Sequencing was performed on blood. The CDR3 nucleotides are TGTGCCTGGGACCCCGTTACAGGGGGGGAGACCCAGTACTTC. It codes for CAWDPVTGGETQYF.